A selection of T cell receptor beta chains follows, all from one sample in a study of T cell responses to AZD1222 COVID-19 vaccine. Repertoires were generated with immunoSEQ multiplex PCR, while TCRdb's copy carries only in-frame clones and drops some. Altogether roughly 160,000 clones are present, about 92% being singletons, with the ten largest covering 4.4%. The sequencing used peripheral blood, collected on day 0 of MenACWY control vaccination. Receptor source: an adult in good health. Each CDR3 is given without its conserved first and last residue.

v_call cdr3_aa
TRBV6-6 ASIGEGPQY
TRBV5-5 ASSVGLAGGRETQY
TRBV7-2 ASSKGREQY
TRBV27 ASSSPDRLWDGYT
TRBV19 ASGASYEQY
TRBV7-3 ASSLGFGSTEAF
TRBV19 ASSRLAGDGYT
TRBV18 ASSYSQGLNEQY
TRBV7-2 ASARGGRLSYGYT
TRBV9 ASSPSGYSTDTQY
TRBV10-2 ASKGGAGEKLF
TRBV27 ASSPRQGSYEQY
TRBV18 ASSWGSEGETQY
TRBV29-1 SVLGVRETQY
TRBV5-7 ASSFGPGHHSNQPQH
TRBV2 ASSVMAGNTIY
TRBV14 ASSAGTYGYT
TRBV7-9 ASLNRVGGTDTQY
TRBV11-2 ASSLDPGWQYEQY
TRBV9 ASSAFGRGQNSPLH
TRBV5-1 ASRPTDYSNQPQH
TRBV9 ASSVGQGAGNIQY
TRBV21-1 ASRAGGYTEQF